This T cell receptor beta chain derives from a study of cytomegalovirus exposure and HLA in healthy donors (dated by TCRdb to the late 2010s). At the level of the whole study: An earlier analysis of roughly 500 of the donors reported 250 to 350 Gb of sequence data and 117 million unique TCR beta sequences from some 180 million T cells. An early release covering roughly 640 HLA-typed donors comprised 300 to 350 gigabases of sequencing data and around 80 million unique TCR sequences. Of the roughly 400 genotyped donors, about 80% fell in the genetic ancestry cluster associated with self-reported Caucasian donors. The aim of the study was to test whether cataloging public T cell receptors could identify signatures of past pathogen exposure. The study used immunosequencing to profile the T cell repertoires of hundreds of subjects and linked those repertoires to cytomegalovirus serostatus. Besides the first cohort of around 670 subjects, a separate validation cohort made up of 120 different subjects was used. To predict cytomegalovirus infection status, the study brought together high-throughput TCR immunosequencing, statistical association of individual TCRs with disease status, and machine learning. A later analysis re-analyzed previously published TCR beta repertoires from 550 to 700 donors and added high-resolution HLA genotyping to study TCR occurrence patterns. The later analysis used no new phenotypic data to find candidate immune exposures, relying instead on TCR beta sequences and their occurrence across donors. In an earlier analysis of a few hundred of the donors, high-throughput TCR beta sequencing was used to judge whether each TCR beta V gene segment behaved as functional or pseudogenic. Alongside the repertoire data, information on donor age, sex, ethnicity and CMV serostatus was compiled. In a later genetic analysis, genome-wide SNP genotypes for about 65% of the 666 donors were used, and that subset was treated as a discovery cohort. Every repertoire in the discovery cohort had been generated on one and the same sequencing platform. Class I and class II HLA loci were covered by the typing at four-digit resolution. Typing coverage varied by locus: about 620-630 donors for A, B, C, DRB1 and DQB1; under 550 for DQA1; more than 600 for DPA1; roughly 450 for DPB1. A handful of DR-DQ haplotypes were handled as single units for association and clustering because linkage in the cohort was strong. Among 300 to 500 genotyped donors of the cohort, an average of around 240,000 unique TCR beta nucleotide sequences was sequenced per donor, of which 15% to 20% were non-productive.

Libraries were prepared through the immunoSEQ multiplex PCR assay. For the multiplex PCR, a mixture combining 60 forward primers for TCR Vbeta segments and 13 reverse primers for TCR Jbeta segments was used. A multiplex PCR assay on genomic DNA amplified the CDR3 region of rearranged TCR beta genes. The amplified TCR beta libraries were sequenced on the Illumina HiSeq System as 87-base-pair reads. As for the original processing: A later analysis counted some 80 million unique TCR beta chains across the 670 or so repertoires, and some 11 million of these chains were shared by at least two donors. A nearest-neighbor algorithm error-corrected the raw reads and collapsed the reads into unique sequences, merging closely related sequences to remove PCR and sequencing errors. V, D and J gene segments were assigned by aligning CDR3 sequences to IMGT reference sequences. For a sequence to be retained, at least a six-nucleotide match to both a V gene segment and a J gene segment was required. A rearrangement was called productive if the CDR3 had no stop codons and remained in frame with V and J, and every other rearrangement was called non-productive. Following IMGT convention, CDR3 was defined as the stretch from the second conserved V-encoded cysteine up to the conserved J-encoded phenylalanine. The earlier analysis of fewer than 700 of the donors excluded sequences that lacked an unambiguous match to a single V gene segment. An earlier analysis of approximately 590 of the donors called V segments functional above 56.7% productive rearrangements and segregating when the between-donor standard deviation exceeded 5%. To diagnose cytomegalovirus status from the catalog of TCR beta chain sequences, a statistical classification framework was built. In a later analysis, TCR nucleotide sequences were compared against IMGT/GENE-DB human TR gene sequences so that V and J genes could be assigned. Using the TCRdist pipeline, a later analysis assigned CDR3 sequences along with most-parsimonious VDJ recombination scenarios. A later analysis defined each TCR beta chain by its CDR3 amino acid sequence plus V-gene family, and excluded reads lacking a unique V-gene family. As a way to deal with suspected cross-contamination and a sequencing artifact, a later analysis dropped 500 to 700 nucleotide sequences that were highly shared and had low generation probability. In a later analysis, a clonal expansion index was calculated for each public chain from normalized within-repertoire ranks of inferred template counts. Generation probabilities in a later analysis came from a VDJ recombination model fitted to out-of-frame rearrangements, and those results were checked against IGoR. A later analysis scored TCR-TCR, TCR-HLA and TCR-CMV co-occurrence with hypergeometric tests, applying a repertoire-size bias correction to TCR pairs. A later analysis estimated false discovery rates by permuting HLA or CMV assignments 20 times. In a later analysis, co-occurring TCRs were grouped using DBSCAN, with TCRdist sequence similarity added in when clustering inside HLA-allele-positive subsets. For co-occurrence clustering, repertoires with fewer than 30,000 or more than 120,000 public chains were excluded, along with four or five repertoires with anomalous nucleotide sharing. Entries here come from immuneACCESS through TCRdb and include only in-frame sequences with V and J called. Some clones fail to appear in such tables; in the studies checked, an unresolved V gene covers under half of the shortfall, and the cause of the remainder is unknown. V and J calls and clone size are copied from that table; D and trimming were computed from the DNA. For this sample the table gives about 130,000 clones, of which around 72% were detected only once. 3% to 4% of the sample is in the top ten clones.

Beyond this particular receptor, the publication reports: In a later analysis, the rate of TCR association differed among HLA loci, with DRB1 alleles having the most associated TCRs and HLA-C alleles having the fewest. The cohort was sequenced for TCR beta chains only, and without alpha or paired-chain data the features that could be detected were limited. In vitro tests confirmed that a few of the cytomegalovirus-associated TCR beta chains recognize cytomegalovirus antigens. Some IMGT-functional V segments, including TRBV6-2 and TRBV6-3, could not be told apart with the 87-base-pair reads, so those segments were excluded. The only immune exposure information available for the cohort was CMV serostatus. A further reported finding was that TCR beta sequences accurately predicted the HLA-A and HLA-B alleles for most subjects in the first cohort. Roughly uniform sequencing depth across donors was assumed in presence/absence analyses, although this assumption may not hold. Compared with equally common non-associated chains, HLA-associated TCR beta chains in a later analysis were more clonally expanded and had lower generation probabilities. Linkage disequilibrium might explain the correlated functional status among segregating V segments, but an unknown experimental factor could not be ruled out. Most TCR sequences were observed very rarely across donors, whereas some public TCRs were present in many individuals. Assigning TCR associations to individual alleles was difficult when HLA alleles, especially DR and DQ, strongly co-occurred. An association between a missense DCLRE1C variant and V-gene and J-gene trimming of TCR beta chains was found in a later genetic analysis and replicated in an independent cohort. In the study, about 150 TCR beta chains were listed as associated with cytomegalovirus. In an earlier analysis of 587 of the donors, most TCR beta V segments were observed in productive rearrangements about 87% or about 30% of the time, broadly matching IMGT annotations. The classifier was reported to diagnose cytomegalovirus status with high specificity and sensitivity in both the original cohort and the validation cohort. The authors suggested that the approach could potentially be generalized to other disease states and immunological phenotypes. According to a later genetic analysis, donors in an Asian-associated ancestry cluster had fewer N-insertions in productive TCRs than the approximately 650-donor mean. In a later analysis, some 18,000 TCR beta sequences were associated with specific HLA alleles at a false discovery rate of 0.05. HLA typing was unavailable for some donors at each locus, so association tests used only the typed subset. In a later analysis, several top co-occurrence clusters were reported to appear linked to parvovirus B19, influenza, CMV and Epstein-Barr virus. Most CMV-associated TCR beta chains appeared to be HLA-restricted in a later analysis, and the HLA associations seemed to be driven largely by CMV exposure. Because counts were too low, approximately 15 rarely observed V segments, including chromosome 9 orphons, were excluded from the earlier analysis of under 650 of the donors. The sequencing pipeline was judged likely to have produced a cluster of highly shared sequence variants as a technical artifact.

The cohort comprised fewer than 700 healthy bone marrow donors. At the time of sampling, all cohort members were nominally healthy, though unrecorded immune exposures were likely present. The donor was CMV seronegative and belonged to the group of 352 seronegative cohort members. A peripheral blood sample was provided by each donor, and peripheral blood mononuclear cells were used for TCR beta sequencing. The Qiagen DNeasy Blood Extraction Kit was used to extract genomic DNA from the blood cell samples. A single count supports this clone. There is no known antigen for this receptor. Base quality data are lacking; no much larger clone is found one base away. CDR1 is given as MNHNY and CDR2 as SVGAGI, both from the germline V gene (reference sequence). V is cut back by 11 bases and J by 7 bases, with 7 bases in the junction unmatched. Inclusive of the bounding cysteine and phenylalanine, the CDR3 is 13 residues long. Just CDR3 DNA is preserved here, 39 bases in frame from base 1.

The sequence was obtained from a young man in good health and CMV-seronegative. The material sequenced was PBMCs. The chain joins TRBV6-6 to TRBJ1-4; 10 bases in the junction line up with TRBD1. The CDR3 loop reads CAALDRGTEKLFF. The DNA is TGTGCCGCACTGGACAGGGGGACTGAAAAACTGTTTTTT.